These 19 T cell receptor beta chains were all obtained from the same sample, sequenced in a study of T cell responses to AZD1222 COVID-19 vaccine. The method was immunoSEQ multiplex PCR; TCRdb's version includes in-frame clones alone and lacks a portion of them. The sample lists over 150,000 clones; about 85% were seen once. Sequenced material: peripheral blood, taken on day 0 of AZD1222 vaccination. The receptors here all came from an adult in good health.

The chain combines TRBV3-1 (or the pseudogene TRBV3-2) with TRBJ2-5; a possible D gene is TRBD2 (5 bases). The CDR3 has 15 residues. Germline CDR1 reads LGHDT; CDR2 reads YNNKEL (reference sequence). Trimming stripped 0 bases from V and 5 bases from J, with 13 bases between. This CDR3 is CASSQDGRRKETQYF. The CDR3 coding sequence is TGTGCCAGCAGCCAAGACGGCAGGAGGAAGGAGACCCAGTACTTC.

Only one count was recorded for this clone. The V call is TRBV28, the J call TRBJ1-4, with D perhaps matching TRBD1 (6 bases). Per the germline V gene, CDR1 is MDHEN and CDR2 is SYDVKM. This CDR3 contains 15 residues. The V gene lost 4 bases and the J gene lost 0 bases, with 9 bases spanning the gap. DNA of the CDR3: TGTGCCAGCAGTTCCACAGGGCCAACTAATGAAAAACTGTTTTTT. Protein: CASSSTGPTNEKLFF.

This clone was counted a single time. This chain links TRBV19 with TRBJ1-1; a weak D match, TRBD1 (6 bases). V gave up 5 bases and J gave up 5 bases, with 18 bases separating them. The CDR3 consists of 15 residues. Germline V CDR1 and CDR2: LNHDA, SQIVND (reference sequence). CDR3 nucleotide sequence: TGTGCCAGTAGTTTGCCCGGGGGGGCTGCAACTGAAGCTTTCTTT. The encoded protein is CASSLPGGAATEAFF.

The V call is TRBV5-1, the J call TRBJ1-3, with TRBD1 identical over 9 bases. CDR3 length: 15 amino acids. V shed 4 bases and J 1 base; nucleotides not matched to a gene: 3. Looked up from germline, CDR1 is SGHRS and CDR2 is YFSETQ. DNA for the CDR3: TGCGCCAGCAGCGCACAGGGGGCTTCTGGAAACACCATATATTTT. It translates to CASSAQGASGNTIYF.

V is TRBV2 and J is TRBJ2-2, with D possibly being TRBD1 (5 bases). The ends were cut back, 6 bases at V and 0 bases at J, with 8 bases in the middle. This CDR3 spans 14 amino acids. Germline CDR1 is SNHLY and CDR2 is FYNNEI. CDR3 loop: CASSRASNTGELFF. CDR3 DNA: TGTGCCAGCAGCAGGGCTTCGAACACCGGGGAGCTGTTTTTT.

The rearrangement uses TRBV19 and TRBJ1-1; tentatively, D is TRBD1 (6 bases). This CDR3 is built from 13 residues. Germline-derived CDR1 and CDR2 are LNHDA and SQIVND (reference sequence). V lost 2 bases and J 3 bases, leaving 7 bases between the germline ends. The CDR3 DNA follows: TGTGCCAGTAGTATACAGGGGTACACTGAAGCTTTCTTT. Amino acids: CASSIQGYTEAFF. The full variable domain, in which reference TRBV19 and TRBJ1-1 provide the parts outside the CDR3, is DGGITQSPKYLFRKEGQNVTLSCEQNLNHDAMYWYRQDPGQGLRLIYYSQIVNDFQKGDIAEGYSVSREKKESFPLTVTSAQKNPTAFYLCASSIQGYTEAFFGQGTRLTVV.

CDR3 DNA: TGTGCCAGCAGTTTGGATAGCAATCAGCCCCAGCATTTT. This gives the protein CASSLDSNQPQHF. V is TRBV6-2 or TRBV6-3 and J is TRBJ1-5; D is unresolved. V lost 4 bases and J lost 0, with 4 bases in between. CDR1 MNHEY and CDR2 SVGEGT come from the germline V gene. This CDR3 is 13 amino acids long.

The chain recombines TRBV5-4 with TRBJ2-7, with D possibly TRBD1 on 5 matching bases. V lost 4 bases to trimming and J lost 1 base, with 12 bases between them. Germline V gives CDR1 SGHNT, CDR2 YYREEE (reference sequence). The CDR3 has 14 residues. The CDR3 reads CASSAARTSYEQYF. CDR3 bases: TGTGCCAGCAGCGCGGCGCGGACATCCTACGAGCAGTACTTC. Full variable domain (missing parts from reference TRBV5-4 and TRBJ2-7): ETGVTQSPTHLIKTRGQQVTLRCSSQSGHNTVSWYQQALGQGPQFIFQYYREEENGRGNFPPRFSGLQFPNYSSELNVNALELDDSALYLCASSAARTSYEQYFGPGTRLTVT.

The rearrangement joins TRBV10-3 to TRBJ1-2; TRBD1 matches 7 bases. CDR3 length equals 14 residues. V shed 4 bases and J 1 base; nucleotides not matched to a gene: 3. Germline-derived CDR1 and CDR2 are ENHRY and SYGVKD. CDR3: CAISGQGNNYGYTF. For the CDR3, the DNA is TGTGCCATCAGTGGACAGGGAAATAACTATGGCTACACCTTC.

The V and J genes are TRBV7-9 and TRBJ2-3, with TRBD1 matching 7 bases. J lost 6 bases, V lost 5 bases, and 11 bases had no gene match. The CDR3 contains 15 residues. In germline, CDR1 is SEHNR, CDR2 FQNEAQ (reference sequence). CDR3 in DNA: TGTGCCAGCAGCACCGCACAGGGGATGGGGGATACGCAGTATTTT. Its protein is CASSTAQGMGDTQYF.

V and J are TRBV19 and TRBJ2-1, with 7 bases identical to TRBD2. V was clipped by 10 bases and J by 0 bases; unmatched bases: 21. Germline V gene sequence: CDR1 LNHDA, CDR2 SQIVND (reference sequence). This CDR3 region has 19 residues. The CDR3 loop reads CATAWGVAGVNSSYNEQFF. The CDR3 nucleotides read TGTGCCACTGCTTGGGGCGTCGCGGGAGTAAATAGCTCCTACAATGAGCAGTTCTTC. Variable domain in full (rest from reference TRBV19 and TRBJ2-1): DGGITQSPKYLFRKEGQNVTLSCEQNLNHDAMYWYRQDPGQGLRLIYYSQIVNDFQKGDIAEGYSVSREKKESFPLTVTSAQKNPTAFYLCATAWGVAGVNSSYNEQFFGPGTRLTVL.

In this sample, this clone turned up a few times. V usage is TRBV18 and J usage is TRBJ1-1; D is uncertain. The germline CDR1 and CDR2 sequences are KGHSH and LQKENI. V lost 0 bases and J lost 2, with 4 bases in between. The CDR3 has 13 residues. CDR3: CASSPPGNTEAFF. CDR3 nucleotides: TGTGCCAGCTCACCACCGGGCAACACTGAAGCTTTCTTT.

V usage is TRBV6-5 and J usage is TRBJ1-2; possibly TRBD1 for D (6 bases). V was shortened by 6 bases and J by 4 bases, with 18 bases between the two germline ends. Per germline, CDR1 MNHEY and CDR2 SVGAGI. The CDR3 spans 15 residues. CDR3 coding DNA: TGTGCCAGCAGGATGGATTTACAGGGTGGCTATGGCTACACCTTC. Its protein product is CASRMDLQGGYGYTF.

This clone was recorded once. The CDR3 here is CASSLNPGQDNYGYTF. CDR3 DNA sequence: TGCGCCAGCAGCTTGAACCCGGGACAGGATAACTATGGCTACACCTTC. The rearrangement uses TRBV5-1 and TRBJ1-2; 8 bases line up with TRBD1. Germline trimming cut 1 base from V and 1 base from J; bases unmatched to any gene: 6. Germline V gene sequence: CDR1 SGHRS, CDR2 YFSETQ. This CDR3 has 16 amino acids.

The chain recombines TRBV28 with TRBJ1-5; TRBD1 is a possible D gene (6 bases). The length of the CDR3 is 15 residues. Trimming removed 4 bases at V and 4 bases at J, with 14 bases between. Germline V gene sequence: CDR1 MDHEN, CDR2 SYDVKM. This CDR3 reads CASSSPGTQNQPQHF. DNA for the CDR3: TGTGCCAGCAGTTCCCCCGGGACACAGAATCAGCCCCAGCATTTT.

The CDR3 DNA sequence: TGTGCCAGCTCTCGGGACAGTTTCCCTGGAAACACCATATATTTT. It specifies CASSRDSFPGNTIYF. V and J are TRBV18 and TRBJ1-3; TRBD1 matches at 7 bases. The CDR3 extends over 15 amino acids. The germline V gene has CDR1 KGHSH and CDR2 LQKENI. The V segment lost 6 bases and the J segment 2 bases; nucleotides outside the gene matches: 7.

This chain joins TRBV7-2 and TRBJ2-2; 8 bases align to TRBD1. V dropped 5 bases and J dropped 1; count of bases not matched to a gene: 3. The CDR3 is made up of 15 amino acids. Germline assignment: CDR1 SGHTA and CDR2 FQGNSA. As DNA, the CDR3 is TGTGCCAGCAGCACCGGGACAGGGAACACCGGGGAGCTGTTTTTT. As protein: CASSTGTGNTGELFF.

The CDR3 reads CASSLTTGWYGYTF. The CDR3 DNA follows: TGTGCCAGCAGTCTAACGACAGGCTGGTATGGCTACACCTTC. This chain joins TRBV6-5 and TRBJ1-2; D is perhaps TRBD1 (6 bases). V lost 5 bases, J lost 5 bases, and 15 bases lay in between. This CDR3 spans 14 amino acids. Germline loops: CDR1 MNHEY, CDR2 SVGAGI.

Comments on this clone: In the same sample, other DNA sequences code for this CDR3. J is TRBJ1-1 and V is TRBV9, with D hard to call. The CDR3 is 14 residues long. Germline CDR1 SGDLS, CDR2 YYNGEE. Trimming pared 0 bases from V and 2 bases from J, leaving 8 bases between. The CDR3 is CASSVGALNTEAFF. The CDR3 DNA reads TGTGCCAGCAGCGTAGGCGCCTTAAACACTGAAGCTTTCTTT. The variable domain in full, completed from reference TRBV9 and TRBJ1-1, reads DSGVTQTPKHLITATGQRVTLRCSPRSGDLSVYWYQQSLDQGLQFLIQYYNGEERAKGNILERFSAQQFPDLHSELNLSSLELGDSALYFCASSVGALNTEAFFGQGTRLTVV.